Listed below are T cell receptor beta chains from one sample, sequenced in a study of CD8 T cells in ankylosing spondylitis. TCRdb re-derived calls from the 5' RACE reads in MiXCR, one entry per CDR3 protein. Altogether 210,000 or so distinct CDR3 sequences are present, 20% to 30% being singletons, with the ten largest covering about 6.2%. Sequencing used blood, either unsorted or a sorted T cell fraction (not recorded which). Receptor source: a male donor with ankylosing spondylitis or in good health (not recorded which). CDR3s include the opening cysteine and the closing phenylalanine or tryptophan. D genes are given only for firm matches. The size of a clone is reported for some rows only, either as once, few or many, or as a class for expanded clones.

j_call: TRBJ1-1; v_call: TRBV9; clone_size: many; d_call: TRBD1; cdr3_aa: CASSVGTGDRAEAFF; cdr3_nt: TGTGCCAGCAGCGTCGGGACAGGAGACAGGGCTGAAGCTTTCTTT
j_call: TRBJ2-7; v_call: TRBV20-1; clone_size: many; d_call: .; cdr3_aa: CSARDRNRRSEQYF; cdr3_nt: TGCAGTGCTAGAGATCGGAACAGGAGGAGCGAGCAGTACTTC
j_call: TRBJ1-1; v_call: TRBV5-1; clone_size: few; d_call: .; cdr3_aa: CASSFKWGTEAFF; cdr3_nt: TGCGCCAGCAGCTTTAAATGGGGCACTGAAGCTTTCTTT
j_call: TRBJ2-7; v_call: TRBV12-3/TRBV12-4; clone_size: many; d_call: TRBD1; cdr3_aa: CASSLSGTDYEQYF; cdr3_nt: TGTGCCAGCAGTTTATCCGGGACAGATTACGAGCAGTACTTC
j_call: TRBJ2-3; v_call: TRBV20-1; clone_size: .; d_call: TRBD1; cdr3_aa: CSAPPLGQGVGTDTQYF; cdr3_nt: TGCAGTGCTCCCCCGTTGGGACAGGGGGTTGGGACAGATACGCAGTATTTT
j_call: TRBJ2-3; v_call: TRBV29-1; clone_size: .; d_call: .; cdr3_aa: CSVEGRLSTDTQYF; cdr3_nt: TGCAGCGTTGAAGGACGGCTGAGCACAGATACGCAGTATTTT
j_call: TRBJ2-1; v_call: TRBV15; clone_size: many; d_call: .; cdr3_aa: CATSFLAEEAYNEQFF; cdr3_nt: TGTGCCACCAGCTTCCTTGCGGAGGAAGCCTACAATGAGCAGTTCTTC
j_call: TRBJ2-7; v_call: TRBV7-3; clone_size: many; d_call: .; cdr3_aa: CASSSGTNEQYF; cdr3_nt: TGTGCCAGCAGCTCCGGGACAAACGAGCAGTACTTC
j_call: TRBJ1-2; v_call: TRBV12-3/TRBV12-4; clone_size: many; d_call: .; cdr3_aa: CASSSREDYGYTF; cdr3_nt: TGTGCCAGCAGTTCCAGGGAAGACTATGGCTACACCTTC
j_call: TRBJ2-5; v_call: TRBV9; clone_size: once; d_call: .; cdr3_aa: CASSVGDLMAETQYF; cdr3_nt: TGTGCCAGCAGCGTAGGAGATCTCATGGCAGAGACCCAGTACTTC
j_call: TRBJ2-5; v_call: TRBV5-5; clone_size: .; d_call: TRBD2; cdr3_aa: CASSQLGGSNQETQYF; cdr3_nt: TGTGCCAGCAGTCAGCTGGGGGGGTCGAACCAAGAGACCCAGTACTTC
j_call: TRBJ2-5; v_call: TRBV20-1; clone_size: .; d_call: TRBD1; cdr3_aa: CSAEGQGDETQYF; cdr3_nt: TGCAGTGCTGAGGGACAGGGAGACGAGACCCAGTACTTC
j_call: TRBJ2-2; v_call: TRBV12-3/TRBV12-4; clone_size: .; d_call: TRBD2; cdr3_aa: CALSGRGNGELFF; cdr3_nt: TGTGCCCTGAGCGGGAGAGGTAACGGGGAGCTGTTTTTT
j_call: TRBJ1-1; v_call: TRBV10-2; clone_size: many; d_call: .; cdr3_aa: CASRATGTEAFF; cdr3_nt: TGCGCCAGCAGGGCAACAGGGACCGAAGCTTTCTTT
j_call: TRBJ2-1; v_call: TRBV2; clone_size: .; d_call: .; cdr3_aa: CASKGFANEQFF; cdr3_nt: TGTGCCAGCAAGGGTTTTGCCAATGAGCAGTTCTTC
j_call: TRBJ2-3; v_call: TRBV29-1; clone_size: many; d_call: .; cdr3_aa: CSVELTDTQYF; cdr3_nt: TGCAGCGTTGAACTTACAGATACGCAGTATTTT